This T cell receptor (beta chain) emerged from a study of beta chain features in type 1 diabetes. General study points: The question of HLA type influencing TCRB rearrangement was one that remained unresolved here.

The study reverse transcribed the entire isolated RNA, so it sequenced expressed TCRB transcripts. Profiling relied on immunoSEQ multiplex PCR, and the TCRdb table lists in-frame clones only, not all of them. This table holds over 700,000 clones, roughly 15% found once. Germline V gene lookup returns CDR1 SGHTA and CDR2 FQGNSA. This CDR3 has 14 amino acids. The ends lost 5 bases at V and 1 base at J; junction bases unmatched: 4. About 100 mL of blood, on average, came from one heparinised draw per donor. CD45RO/CCR7/CD25/CD127/CD95/CD27 sorting isolated CD4+ naive, central memory, regulatory and stem cell-like memory cells. This clone was seen more than once but under ten times. Antigen unknown.

Sequencing was carried out using naive CD4+ T cells from blood. This TCR was recovered from a woman in her late teens or twenties in good health. V is TRBV7-2 and J is TRBJ1-1; 7 bases are a match to TRBD1. This CDR3 reads CASSRYRGNTEAFF. CDR3 sequence (DNA): TGTGCCAGCAGCCGGTACAGGGGGAACACTGAAGCTTTCTTT.